The rows below give T cell receptor beta chains drawn from one sample of a study of cytomegalovirus exposure and HLA in healthy donors. Sequencing was performed with immunoSEQ multiplex PCR; in TCRdb, only in-frame clones are kept and a portion is missing. The table records about 120,000 clones, 75% to 80% of them present only once. Sequencing used PBMCs. These receptors came from a woman in her 30s in good health and CMV-seropositive. CDR3s include the opening cysteine and the closing phenylalanine or tryptophan. The order of the fields is D gene, CDR3 length, J gene, V gene, clone size, CDR3 protein, CDR3 DNA. A D gene is named only where the DNA matches it firmly. Expanded clones get a size class; other rows say once, few or many, or leave the size out.

TRBD1 | 15 | TRBJ2-7 | TRBV28 | few | CASSTRGTGAFEQYF | TGTGCCAGCAGCACTAGGGGGACAGGGGCTTTCGAGCAGTACTTC
- | 14 | TRBJ1-2 | TRBV28 | once | CASSFGSGGYGYTF | TGTGCCAGCAGTTTCGGATCCGGAGGCTATGGCTACACCTTC
TRBD1 | 13 | TRBJ2-7 | TRBV7-9 | - | CASSYGTGNEQYF | TGTGCCAGCAGCTACGGGACAGGGAACGAGCAGTACTTC
- | 19 | TRBJ2-2 | TRBV1 | - | CTSSQSGLAGVRGTGELFF | TGCACCAGCAGCCAGAGTGGACTAGCGGGGGTTCGGGGCACCGGGGAGCTGTTTTTT
- | 15 | TRBJ1-6 | TRBV5-1 | - | CASSPEGRYNSPLHF | TGCGCCAGCAGCCCCGAGGGCCGCTATAATTCACCCCTCCACTTT
- | 11 | TRBJ2-7 | TRBV6-5 | - | CASSQGQDPYF | TGTGCCAGCAGTCAGGGACAAGACCCGTACTTC
TRBD1 | 12 | TRBJ2-7 | TRBV7-8 | - | CASSEQGSEQYF | TGTGCCAGCAGCGAACAGGGGTCCGAGCAGTACTTC
- | 15 | TRBJ1-1 | TRBV11-2 | few | CASSLDWAGNTEAFF | TGTGCCAGCAGCTTAGATTGGGCAGGGAACACTGAAGCTTTCTTT
- | 13 | TRBJ2-1 | TRBV7-6 | - | CASSLSGGNEQFF | TGTGCCAGCAGCTTAAGCGGCGGGAATGAGCAGTTCTTC
TRBD1 | 17 | TRBJ1-3 | TRBV5-4 | few | CASSLDPGGRSGNTIYF | TGTGCCAGCAGCTTGGATCCAGGGGGAAGATCTGGAAACACCATATATTTT
TRBD1 | 15 | TRBJ1-1 | TRBV9 | many | CASSKLTGQNTEAFF | TGTGCCAGCAGCAAGTTGACAGGGCAGAACACTGAAGCTTTCTTT
- | 13 | TRBJ1-1 | TRBV18 | few | CASSQGQRTQAFF | TGTGCCAGCTCCCAGGGGCAGCGGACCCAAGCTTTCTTT
TRBD1 | 13 | TRBJ1-4 | TRBV5-4 | - | CASGRDSDEKLFF | TGTGCCAGCGGCCGGGACAGTGATGAAAAACTGTTTTTT
TRBD1 | 15 | TRBJ2-5 | TRBV6-5 | - | CASSYYGTVQETQYF | TGTGCCAGCAGTTACTATGGGACAGTCCAAGAGACCCAGTACTTC
TRBD2 | 15 | TRBJ2-7 | TRBV18 | - | CASSPIMTSGYEQYF | TGTGCCAGCTCACCGATCATGACTAGCGGCTACGAGCAGTACTTC
TRBD1 | 15 | TRBJ1-5 | TRBV2 | - | CASRRTGGDNQPQHF | TGTGCCAGCAGAAGAACAGGGGGCGACAATCAGCCCCAGCATTTT
- | 15 | TRBJ2-1 | TRBV2 | - | CASSGARGGGTEQFF | TGTGCCAGCAGTGGGGCCCGGGGAGGCGGAACCGAGCAGTTCTTC
- | 16 | TRBJ1-5 | TRBV4-3 | - | CASSQDLRDSNQPQHF | TGCGCCAGCAGCCAAGATCTGCGGGATAGCAATCAGCCCCAGCATTTT
- | 14 | TRBJ1-2 | TRBV2 | - | CASSGETENYGYTF | TGTGCCAGCAGTGGGGAGACGGAGAACTATGGCTACACCTTC
TRBD2 | 17 | TRBJ2-1 | TRBV5-6 | - | CASSWRPRAGGHHEQFF | TGTGCCAGCAGCTGGCGGCCCCGGGCGGGGGGCCACCATGAGCAGTTCTTC
TRBD1 | 14 | TRBJ1-1 | TRBV6-1 | - | CASSVDRDRAEAFF | TGTGCCAGCAGCGTTGACAGGGATAGGGCTGAAGCTTTCTTT
- | 14 | TRBJ1-2 | TRBV29-1 | - | CSVETPTGLSGYTF | TGCAGCGTTGAAACCCCCACAGGGTTAAGCGGCTACACCTTC
- | 14 | TRBJ2-6 | TRBV9 | once | CASSVPGRANVLTF | TGTGCCAGCAGCGTACCAGGGAGGGCCAACGTCCTGACTTTC
TRBD1 | 17 | TRBJ1-5 | TRBV19 | - | CASSILFGTGGNQPQHF | TGTGCCAGTAGTATCCTCTTCGGGACAGGAGGGAATCAGCCCCAGCATTTT
TRBD2 | 12 | TRBJ2-3 | TRBV2 | - | CASCGGTDTQYF | TGTGCCAGCTGCGGGGGGACTGATACGCAGTATTTT
- | 16 | TRBJ1-6 | TRBV6-6 | - | CASKPQGSSYNSPLHF | TGTGCCAGCAAACCGCAGGGGAGCTCCTATAATTCACCCCTCCACTTT
- | 15 | TRBJ1-2 | TRBV11-2 | - | CASSPRGSLGYGYTF | TGTGCCAGCAGCCCCCGAGGGTCTTTGGGCTATGGCTACACCTTC
TRBD1 | 15 | TRBJ1-2 | TRBV14 | - | CASSQKDRASEGYTF | TGTGCCAGCAGCCAAAAAGACAGGGCCTCGGAGGGCTACACCTTC
- | 14 | TRBJ1-2 | TRBV5-1 | - | CASSLQDSNYGYTF | TGCGCCAGCAGCCTACAGGATTCTAACTATGGCTACACCTTC
TRBD1 | 21 | TRBJ2-6 | TRBV2 | - | CASSRTRLDRAQPSGANVLTF | TGTGCCAGCAGCCGGACCCGTTTGGACAGGGCCCAACCCTCTGGGGCCAACGTCCTGACTTTC
TRBD2 | 14 | TRBJ2-5 | TRBV2 | - | CASRAGTSPETQYF | TGTGCCAGCAGAGCCGGGACTAGTCCTGAGACCCAGTACTTC
- | 12 | TRBJ2-7 | TRBV10-3 | - | CATSTRVIEQYF | TGTGCGACTTCTACACGGGTGATCGAGCAGTACTTC
- | 16 | TRBJ1-6 | TRBV27 | - | CASSRGQANSRSPLHF | TGTGCCAGCAGTCGGGGACAAGCCAATTCCCGGTCACCCCTCCACTTT
- | 15 | TRBJ2-2 | TRBV5-1 | few | CASSLAETYTGELFF | TGCGCCAGCAGCTTGGCGGAGACTTACACCGGGGAGCTGTTTTTT
- | 14 | TRBJ1-1 | TRBV18 | few | CASSPNQRGTEAFF | TGTGCCAGCTCACCCAATCAAAGGGGCACTGAAGCTTTCTTT
- | 15 | TRBJ2-1 | TRBV9 | - | CASSVVGWANDEQFF | TGTGCCAGCAGCGTAGTCGGCTGGGCTAACGATGAGCAGTTCTTC
- | 16 | TRBJ2-1 | TRBV4-3 | - | CASSQEDRPAYNEQFF | TGCGCCAGCAGCCAAGAAGACAGGCCAGCCTACAATGAGCAGTTCTTC
TRBD2 | 15 | TRBJ2-1 | TRBV9 | - | CASSVEPAGGPGQFF | TGTGCCAGCAGCGTAGAGCCAGCGGGGGGGCCCGGTCAGTTCTTC
- | 14 | TRBJ1-5 | TRBV27 | - | CASSPSWPGKPQHF | TGTGCCAGCAGCCCTAGCTGGCCCGGGAAGCCCCAGCATTTT
- | 15 | TRBJ1-2 | TRBV6-6 | - | CASSYQNRDDNGYTF | TGTGCCAGCAGTTACCAAAACAGGGATGACAATGGCTACACCTTC
- | 14 | TRBJ2-5 | TRBV6-1 | - | CASSEGGGSETQYF | TGTGCCAGCAGTGAAGGGGGAGGTTCAGAGACCCAGTACTTC
TRBD2 | 15 | TRBJ2-5 | TRBV5-4 | - | CASSPPGTTQETQYF | TGTGCCAGCAGCCCACCCGGGACTACCCAAGAGACCCAGTACTTC